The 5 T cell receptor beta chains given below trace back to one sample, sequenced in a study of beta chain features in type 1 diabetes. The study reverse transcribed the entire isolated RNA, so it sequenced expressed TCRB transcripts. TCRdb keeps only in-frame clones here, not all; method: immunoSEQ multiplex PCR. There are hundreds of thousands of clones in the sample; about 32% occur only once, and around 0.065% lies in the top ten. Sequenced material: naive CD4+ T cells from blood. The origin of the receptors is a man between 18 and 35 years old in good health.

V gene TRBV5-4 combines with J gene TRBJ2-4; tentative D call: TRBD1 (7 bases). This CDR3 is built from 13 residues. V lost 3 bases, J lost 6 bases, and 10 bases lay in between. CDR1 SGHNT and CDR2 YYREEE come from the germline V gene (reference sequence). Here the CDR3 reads CASSSEGANIQYF. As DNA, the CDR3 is TGTGCCAGCAGCTCGGAGGGGGCAAACATTCAGTACTTC.

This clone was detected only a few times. This chain's CDR3 is CASSPRTREYNEQFF. The CDR3 DNA reads TGCGCCAGCAGCCCCCGGACTAGGGAATACAATGAGCAGTTCTTC. V usage is TRBV5-1 and J usage is TRBJ2-1; TRBD2 agrees at 7 bases. The CDR3 is 15 amino acids. Germline V lookup: CDR1 SGHRS, CDR2 YFSETQ. With V trimmed by 4 bases and J by 4 bases, 8 bases remained unmatched.

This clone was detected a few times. The CDR3, as DNA: TGTGCCAGCAGTAGGGACTATTACGAGCAGTACTTC. Translated, it gives CASSRDYYEQYF. V gene TRBV6-5 combines with J gene TRBJ2-7; TRBD2 agrees at 7 bases. Germline loops: CDR1 MNHEY, CDR2 SVGAGI. Unmatched junction bases numbered 2, after V lost 5 bases and J lost 4 bases. This CDR3 is built from 12 residues.

The CDR3, as DNA: TGCAGCGTTGGGCATCTGCACTCCTACGAGCAGTACTTC. Translation: CSVGHLHSYEQYF. The J gene is TRBJ2-7, the V gene TRBV29-1; D gene uncertain. The germline gives CDR1 SQVTM, CDR2 ANQGSEA. The CDR3 contains 13 residues. V shed 4 bases and J shed 0 bases, with 10 bases lying between them.

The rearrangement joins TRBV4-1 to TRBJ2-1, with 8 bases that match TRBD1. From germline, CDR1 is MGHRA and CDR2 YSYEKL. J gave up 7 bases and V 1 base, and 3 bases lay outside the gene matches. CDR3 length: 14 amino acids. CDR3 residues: CASSQVRQGNEQFF. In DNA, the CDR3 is TGCGCCAGCAGCCAAGTCAGACAGGGGAATGAGCAGTTCTTC.